The 3 T cell receptor beta chains below come from one sample, sequenced in a study of CD8 T cells in ankylosing spondylitis. TCRdb reprocessed the 5' RACE reads via MiXCR and lists one record per CDR3 protein. The table includes fewer than 150,000 distinct CDR3 sequences, around 6.6% detected once. The sample consisted of blood, either unsorted or a sorted T cell fraction (not recorded which). The receptors shown here come from a female donor with ankylosing spondylitis or in good health (not recorded which).

J is TRBJ2-1 and V is TRBV7-2; 8 bases align to TRBD1. Germline trimming cut 4 bases from V and 8 bases from J; bases unmatched to any gene: 4. There are 13 residues in the CDR3. Germline V gene data show CDR1 as SGHTA and CDR2 as FQGNSA. CDR3 region: CASSYDRGDEQFF. CDR3 sequence (DNA): TGTGCCAGCAGCTACGACAGGGGCGATGAGCAGTTCTTC.

In this sample, this clonotype turned up many times. The chain combines TRBV7-3 with TRBJ2-1; D is perhaps TRBD2 (6 bases). Looked up from germline, CDR1 is SGHTA and CDR2 is FQGTGA. The CDR3 spans 15 residues. V was pared by 2 bases and J by 5 bases, with 13 bases between. CDR3 DNA: TGTGCCAGCAGCTTATCCGGGACTGCTCACAATGAGCAGTTCTTC. Protein product: CASSLSGTAHNEQFF.

This clonotype was seen ten or more times. The chain joins TRBV4-2 to TRBJ2-5, with D possibly TRBD1 on 6 matching bases. V gave up 1 base and J gave up 1 base, with 13 bases separating them. Germline loops: CDR1 LGHNA, CDR2 YNFKEQ. The CDR3 has 16 amino acids. The CDR3 bases are TGTGCCAGCAGCCAAGTTATCAGGGGCTTCCAAGAGACCCAGTACTTC. Its protein product is CASSQVIRGFQETQYF.